One sample yielded the 9 T cell receptor beta chains listed below, sequenced in a study of CD8 T cells in Susac syndrome (dated by TCRdb to between 2017 and 2020). The library relied on the immunoSEQ multiplex PCR assay. RNA was extracted using the RNeasy kit, and roughly 0.5 to 1 microgram was reverse transcribed with random hexamers. The raw public reads went through TCRdb reprocessing: fastp at Q25, MiXCR clone calling, in-frame beta chains kept. Each CDR3 protein appears once, grouped with its most common genes and DNA. The sample table records under 200,000 distinct CDR3 sequences; roughly 94% of these occur just once. The biggest ten clones account for approximately 0.094% of the sample. The sample comprised CD4+ T cells from PBMCs. Receptors were obtained from a human donor in good health.

This sequence joins TRBV7-3 and TRBJ1-1, with D perhaps matching TRBD1 (5 bases). Germline values: CDR1 SGHTA, CDR2 FQGTGA. The CDR3 sequence is 14 residues long. The V end was cut by 5 bases, the J end by 1 base, with 11 bases between. The CDR3 loop reads CASSAGRRNTEAFF. The CDR3 DNA reads as TGTGCCAGCAGCGCGGGACGTAGGAACACTGAAGCTTTCTTT.

The chain joins TRBV3-1 to TRBJ2-7; D not resolved. This CDR3 contains 13 residues. Trimming pared 6 bases from V and 0 bases from J, leaving 9 bases between. The germline gives CDR1 LGHDT, CDR2 YNNKEL (reference sequence). CDR3 DNA: TGTGCCAGCAGTGGATACTACTCCTACGAGCAGTACTTC. Its translation is CASSGYYSYEQYF.

This sequence joins TRBV18 and TRBJ1-2; D is perhaps TRBD1 (5 bases). Trimming removed 5 bases from V and 8 bases from J, with 15 bases in between. The germline CDR1 and CDR2 sequences are KGHSH and LQKENI. The CDR3 is 13 amino acids. Here the CDR3 DNA reads TGTGCCAGCTCATCCAGGGACTTAGGAGGCTACACCTTC. Amino acids: CASSSRDLGGYTF. Complete variable domain (other parts from reference TRBV18 and TRBJ1-2): NAGVMQNPRHLVRRRGQEARLRCSPMKGHSHVYWYRQLPEEGLKFMVYLQKENIIDESGMPKERFSAEFPKEGPSILRIQQVVRGDSAAYFCASSSRDLGGYTFGSGTRLTVV.

The chain carries TRBV20-1 and TRBJ1-1; 8 bases line up with TRBD1. This CDR3 is built from 10 residues. Germline CDR1 DFQATT, CDR2 SNEGSKA (reference sequence). V was clipped by 6 bases and J by 8 bases; unmatched bases: 2. CDR3 sequence: CSARGREAFF. Here the CDR3 DNA reads TGCAGTGCCAGGGGGCGAGAAGCTTTCTTT.

This clonotype was seen once. The chain has TRBV7-2 and TRBJ1-5, with D possibly being TRBD1 (5 bases). The CDR3 length is 15 residues. Trimming cost V 5 bases and J 3 bases, with 14 bases left between them. The germline CDR1 and CDR2 sequences are SGHTA and FQGNSA. For the CDR3, the DNA is TGTGCCAGCAGCGGTCAGGGAGGGAACAATCAGCCCCAGCATTTT. Its protein product is CASSGQGGNNQPQHF.

The V call is TRBV29-1, the J call TRBJ1-1; 7 bases agree with TRBD1. V was clipped by 6 bases and J by 4 bases; unmatched bases: 11. In germline, CDR1 is SQVTM, CDR2 ANQGSEA. This CDR3 spans 14 amino acids. The CDR3 region has the DNA TGCAGCGTAATTTTGGACAGGTTGGGCACTGAAGCTTTCTTT. Encoded protein: CSVILDRLGTEAFF.

The gene calls are TRBV5-1 and TRBJ1-6; 7 bases are shared with TRBD1. The CDR3 contains 15 residues. The junction had 9 bases not matched to a gene; V was cut back by 4 bases and J by 8 bases. CDR1 and CDR2 from the germline V gene are SGHRS and YFSETQ. The CDR3 protein is CASSRRQGGDSPLHF. The CDR3 DNA sequence: TGCGCCAGCAGCCGAAGACAGGGCGGGGATTCACCCCTCCACTTT.

V usage is TRBV3-1 and J usage is TRBJ2-3, with 7 positions matching TRBD2. Germline V gene data show CDR1 as LGHDT and CDR2 as YNNKEL (reference sequence). The CDR3 has 13 amino acids. After removal of 4 bases from V and 3 bases from J, the junction contained 1 base not matched to a gene. The CDR3, as DNA: TGTGCCAGCAGCCGACTAGCTACAGATACGCAGTATTTT. As protein: CASSRLATDTQYF.

The CDR3 region is CSARYGGADTQYF. The CDR3, as DNA: TGCAGTGCACGATACGGGGGTGCAGATACGCAGTATTTT. The V gene is TRBV20-1, the J gene TRBJ2-3; a possible D gene is TRBD2 (6 bases). V lost 6 bases, J lost 4 bases, and 14 bases lay in between. This CDR3 comprises 13 residues. CDR1 DFQATT and CDR2 SNEGSKA come from the germline V gene (reference sequence).